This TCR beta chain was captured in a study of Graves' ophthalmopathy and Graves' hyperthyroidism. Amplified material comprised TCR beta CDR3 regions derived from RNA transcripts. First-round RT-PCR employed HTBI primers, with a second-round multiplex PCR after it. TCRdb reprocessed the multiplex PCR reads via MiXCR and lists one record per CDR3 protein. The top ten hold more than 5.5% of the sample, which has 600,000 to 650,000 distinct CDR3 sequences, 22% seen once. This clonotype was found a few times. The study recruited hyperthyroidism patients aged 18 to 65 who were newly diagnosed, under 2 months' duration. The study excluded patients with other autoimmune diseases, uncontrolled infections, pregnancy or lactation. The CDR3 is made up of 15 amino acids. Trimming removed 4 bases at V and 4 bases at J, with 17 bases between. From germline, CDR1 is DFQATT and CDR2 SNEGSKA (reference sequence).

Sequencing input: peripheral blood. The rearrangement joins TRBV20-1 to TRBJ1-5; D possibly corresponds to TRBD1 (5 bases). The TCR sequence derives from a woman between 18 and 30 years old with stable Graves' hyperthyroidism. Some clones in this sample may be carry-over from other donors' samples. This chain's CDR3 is CSANSPWQGNQPQHF. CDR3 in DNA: TGCAGTGCTAACTCCCCATGGCAGGGTAATCAGCCCCAGCATTTT.